A single sample is the source of the 30 T cell receptor beta chains below, sequenced in a study of blood T cells in healthy people across ages. Alongside a J-beta primer mix, a sample-barcoded 5' primer served in a second PCR lasting about 7 to 12 cycles. TCRdb reanalysed the 5' RACE reads using MiXCR and keeps one entry per CDR3 protein. The table shows some 800,000 distinct CDR3 sequences, with approximately 48% occurring only once. Sequenced: blood. These receptor sequences come from a man aged 60 to 75 in good health.

The rearrangement links TRBV29-1 to TRBJ2-7, with D possibly matching TRBD2 (6 bases). Germline V gene data show CDR1 as SQVTM and CDR2 as ANQGSEA. The CDR3 runs 17 residues. V gave up 3 bases and J gave up 7 bases, with 28 bases separating them. The CDR3: CSVDRGTGLSSYNEQYF. CDR3 coding DNA: TGCAGCGTTGACCGGGGGACCGGGCTTAGCTCCTACAATGAGCAGTACTTC.

The chain joins TRBV6-5 to TRBJ2-5, with D perhaps TRBD2 (7 bases). Trimming took off 6 bases at V and 4 bases at J, with 15 bases between the two ends. This CDR3 comprises 14 residues. CDR1 and CDR2 from the germline V gene are MNHEY and SVGAGI. CDR3 in DNA: TGTGCCAGCAGCCGGTCCGGGGGGCGAGAGACCCAGTACTTC. This sequence encodes CASSRSGGRETQYF.

CDR3 sequence: CASSQVGEAQYF. For the CDR3, the DNA is TGCGCCAGCAGCCAAGTCGGGGAAGCGCAGTATTTT. The V call is TRBV4-1, the J call TRBJ2-3, with D maybe TRBD2 (5 bases). V dropped 1 base and J dropped 10 bases, with 9 bases sitting between them. The CDR3 has 12 amino acids. Germline V CDR1 and CDR2: MGHRA, YSYEKL.

The chain has TRBV6-2 or TRBV6-3 and TRBJ2-7; unclear D gene. Trimming took 2 bases from V and 0 from J, leaving 11 bases between them. CDR3 length: 15 residues. In germline, CDR1 is MNHEY, CDR2 SVGEGT. The CDR3 DNA reads TGTGCCAGCAGTTACAACTCAAGGAGCTCCTACGAGCAGTACTTC. Its translation is CASSYNSRSSYEQYF.

The chain combines TRBV29-1 with TRBJ2-1; D tentatively reads TRBD1 or TRBD2 (5 bases each). The CDR3 contains 15 residues. V lost 3 bases to trimming and J lost 0 bases, with 12 bases between them. CDR1 SQVTM and CDR2 ANQGSEA come from the germline V gene. CDR3 nucleotides: TGCAGCGTTGATGGGACGGAGAGCTCCTACAATGAGCAGTTCTTC. Encoded protein: CSVDGTESSYNEQFF.

The chain has TRBV18 and TRBJ2-4; tentative D call: TRBD1 (5 bases). V was trimmed by 2 bases and J by 1 base, leaving 15 bases between them. Germline V lookup: CDR1 KGHSH, CDR2 LQKENI. CDR3 length: 17 residues. CDR3 loop: CASSPSHDSLAKNIQYF. The CDR3 bases are TGTGCCAGCTCACCATCCCACGACAGCCTGGCCAAAAACATTCAGTACTTC.

The table lists this clonotype with a few counts. The chain joins TRBV5-6 to TRBJ1-4; 8 bases match TRBD1. The ends lost 5 bases at V and 5 bases at J; junction bases unmatched: 14. Germline assignment: CDR1 SGHDT and CDR2 YYEEEE. The CDR3 has 17 amino acids. The CDR3 DNA follows: TGTGCCAGCAGGTTAGGGGCAGGGGGCGACGGAAATGAAAAACTGTTTTTT. Protein: CASRLGAGGDGNEKLFF. Filled out from reference TRBV5-6 and TRBJ1-4, the complete variable domain reads DAGVTQSPTHLIKTRGQQVTLRCSPKSGHDTVSWYQQALGQGPQFIFQYYEEEERQRGNFPDRFSGHQFPNYSSELNVNALLLGDSALYLCASRLGAGGDGNEKLFFGSGTQLSVL.

The CDR3 spells CACYRNYGYTF. For the CDR3, the DNA is TGTGCCTGCTACAGGAACTATGGCTACACCTTC. This chain uses TRBV30 with TRBJ1-2; a weak D match, TRBD1 (5 bases). The CDR3 is made up of 11 amino acids. Trimming took 6 bases from V and 2 from J, leaving 7 bases between them. Germline CDR1 GTSNPN, CDR2 SVGIG (reference sequence). Full variable domain (outside the CDR3, taken from reference TRBV30 and TRBJ1-2): SQTIHQWPATLVQPVGSPLSLECTVEGTSNPNLYWYRQAAGRGLQLLFYSVGIGQISSEVPQNLSASRPQDRQFILSSKKLLLSDSGFYLCACYRNYGYTFGSGTRLTVV.

V is TRBV5-1 and J is TRBJ2-7, with no clear D. The DNA end is a closer match to TRBJ2-5, so the J assignment may be wrong. This CDR3 region has 14 residues. CDR1 SGHRS and CDR2 YFSETQ come from the germline V gene. CDR3 amino acids: CASSSDSTGETQYF. CDR3 DNA sequence: TGCGCCAGCAGCTCGGATTCCACTGGGGAGACCCAGTACTTC.

This CDR3 is CSAREWGESYTF. The CDR3 bases are TGCAGTGCTAGAGAATGGGGGGAAAGCTACACCTTC. The chain employs TRBV20-1 and TRBJ1-2; D may be TRBD1 (5 bases). Germline V gives CDR1 DFQATT, CDR2 SNEGSKA (reference sequence). The CDR3 runs to 12 residues. The V gene lost 0 bases and the J gene lost 9 bases, with 11 bases spanning the gap.

The gene calls are TRBV7-2 and TRBJ2-7; 9 bases map to TRBD1. With 8 bases clipped from V and 6 bases from J, the junction kept 14 bases outside the gene matches. The length of the CDR3 is 15 residues. Germline CDR1 is SGHTA and CDR2 is FQGNSA. In DNA form, the CDR3 reads TGTGCCAGCTCTCCCGCTAACAGGGGGCTTCGCGAGCAGTACTTC. It encodes CASSPANRGLREQYF.

This rearrangement joins TRBV7-2 to TRBJ2-1; no clear D. CDR1 and CDR2 from the germline V gene are SGHTA and FQGNSA. The CDR3 covers 13 residues. Trimming removed 1 base at V and 12 bases at J, with 13 bases between. In DNA form, the CDR3 reads TGTGCCAGCAGCTTAGGGCCCCCCTTTGGGCAGTTCTTC. It codes for CASSLGPPFGQFF.

V is TRBV7-2 and J is TRBJ2-3; no clear D. Germline CDR1 and CDR2: SGHTA and FQGNSA. Between the trimmed V and J ends, which lost 2 bases and 2 bases, there was a span of 8 bases. The length of the CDR3 is 14 residues. This CDR3 reads CASSLSPPTDTQYF. CDR3 nucleotide sequence: TGTGCCAGCAGCTTAAGTCCCCCCACAGATACGCAGTATTTT.

The gene calls are TRBV9 and TRBJ1-5, with D unclear. Trimming shortened V by 0 bases and J by 8 bases, and 9 bases separated the two germline ends. Germline CDR1 reads SGDLS; CDR2 reads YYNGEE. CDR3 length: 13 amino acids. The CDR3 here is CASSVGVHEPQHF. The CDR3 nucleotides are TGTGCCAGCAGCGTAGGAGTCCATGAGCCCCAGCATTTT.

In DNA form, the CDR3 reads TGTGCCAGCAGTTACCACTCCGGGGGTCGTATGGTAAACATTCGGTACTTC. Residues: CASSYHSGGRMVNIRYF. The V gene is TRBV6-6, the J gene TRBJ2-7; tentative D call: TRBD2 (6 bases). The CDR3 has 17 residues. Germline V gene data show CDR1 as MNHNY and CDR2 as SVGAGI (reference sequence). Deletions cut 2 bases from V and 12 bases from J, with 29 bases between.

V gene TRBV20-1 combines with J gene TRBJ2-2; D perhaps matches TRBD2 (5 bases). The length of the CDR3 is 14 residues. Between the trimmed V and J ends, which lost 0 bases and 6 bases, there was a span of 11 bases. Per germline, CDR1 DFQATT and CDR2 SNEGSKA (reference sequence). The CDR3 nucleotides are TGCAGTGCTAGAGATTGGGCTAGCCCCGGGGAGCTGTTTTTT. Protein product: CSARDWASPGELFF.

The V and J genes are TRBV7-2 and TRBJ2-1; either TRBD1 or TRBD2 may fit D (5 bases each). The end of the DNA fits TRBJ2-7 better, so the J call may be wrong. This CDR3 region has 16 residues. CDR1 and CDR2 from the germline V gene are SGHTA and FQGNSA. This CDR3 is CASRDGRDLSYNEQYF. For the CDR3, the DNA is TGTGCCAGCAGGGACGGCAGGGACCTCTCCTACAATGAGCAGTACTTC.

The chain combines TRBV6-2 or TRBV6-3 with TRBJ2-7; TRBD1 aligns across 9 bases. Trimming cost V 9 bases and J 3 bases; bases outside gene matches: 12. Germline loops: CDR1 MNHEY, CDR2 SVGEGT. This CDR3 is built from 15 residues. CDR3 coding DNA: TGTGCCAGTCGCCCCCTCCGGGACAGGGTCTACGAGCAGTACTTC. This gives the protein CASRPLRDRVYEQYF.

This clonotype was seen only a few times. V is TRBV29-1 and J is TRBJ2-7, with 9 nucleotides matching TRBD1. The CDR3 covers 13 residues. V shed 6 bases and J 3 bases; nucleotides not matched to a gene: 6. The germline V gene encodes CDR1 SQVTM and CDR2 ANQGSEA. CDR3 amino acids: CSVRTGEGYEQYF. CDR3 coding DNA: TGCAGCGTCAGGACAGGGGAAGGCTACGAGCAGTACTTC.

The chain employs TRBV24-1 and TRBJ1-5, with 9 bases matching TRBD1. CDR1 and CDR2 (germline): KGHDR, SFDVKD. The CDR3 totals 16 residues. V shed 3 bases and J 7 bases; nucleotides not matched to a gene: 9. CDR3 DNA: TGTGCCACCAGTGATCCGAGGACAGGGGAGAACCAGCCCCAGCATTTT. It translates to CATSDPRTGENQPQHF.

This clonotype was counted at least ten times. The CDR3 DNA reads TGTGCCAGCAGGCCGACAGGGGATGGCGAGCAGTACTTC. It translates to CASRPTGDGEQYF. The chain employs TRBV7-9 and TRBJ2-7; TRBD1 aligns across 8 bases. The germline V gene has CDR1 SEHNR and CDR2 FQNEAQ (reference sequence). The CDR3 totals 13 residues. The V gene end was trimmed by 6 bases and the J gene end by 6 bases; junction bases not matched to a gene: 7.

This clonotype appeared a few times. The chain joins TRBV18 to TRBJ2-7; the D is unclear. CDR1 KGHSH and CDR2 LQKENI come from the germline V gene. The CDR3 spans 13 residues. The ends were cut back, 3 bases at V and 2 bases at J, with 8 bases in the middle. The CDR3 protein is CASSPAVTYEQYF. CDR3 sequence (DNA): TGTGCCAGCTCACCTGCTGTCACCTACGAGCAGTACTTC.

The chain uses TRBV5-1 and TRBJ1-2; 8 bases map to TRBD1. Germline lookup yields CDR1 SGHRS and CDR2 YFSETQ. The V segment lost 1 base and the J segment 2 bases; nucleotides outside the gene matches: 7. There are 16 residues in the CDR3. CDR3 in amino acids: CASSLSGQGANYGYTF. CDR3 nucleotides: TGCGCCAGCAGCTTGAGTGGACAGGGAGCAAACTATGGCTACACCTTC.

The chain carries TRBV6-1 and TRBJ1-1; the D gene is possibly TRBD1 (6 bases). V dropped 6 bases and J dropped 0 bases, with 20 bases sitting between them. The CDR3 is 17 residues long. CDR1 is MNHNS and CDR2 is SASEGT in the germline V gene. Here the CDR3 DNA reads TGTGCCAGCAGGCGGCCGGGCCGGACAGACCTGAACACTGAAGCTTTCTTT. It codes for CASRRPGRTDLNTEAFF.

This chain joins TRBV6-1 and TRBJ2-1; 10 bases match TRBD1. Trimming took 3 bases from V and 7 from J; bases not matched to a gene: 6. The CDR3 loop spans 15 amino acids. Germline CDR1 and CDR2: MNHNS and SASEGT. CDR3: CASSEAGQGKNEQFF. CDR3 coding DNA: TGTGCCAGCAGTGAGGCGGGACAGGGGAAAAATGAGCAGTTCTTC.

This clonotype came up once. The V gene is TRBV2, the J gene TRBJ2-7; 7 bases fit TRBD1. This CDR3 is built from 15 residues. The trim removed 4 bases at V and 3 bases at J, leaving 9 bases unmatched. Germline values: CDR1 SNHLY, CDR2 FYNNEI. The CDR3 DNA is TGTGCCAGCAGTGTTGAGGGACAGCCGATCTACGAGCAGTACTTC. Translation: CASSVEGQPIYEQYF.

This clonotype was counted a few times. V usage is TRBV6-5 and J usage is TRBJ1-6, with a possible D match to TRBD1 (5 bases). Trimming stripped 6 bases from V and 0 bases from J, with 12 bases between. The CDR3 length is 16 residues. Germline V gene sequence: CDR1 MNHEY, CDR2 SVGAGI. This CDR3 is CASRITGRSYNSPLHF. The CDR3 region has the DNA TGTGCCAGCAGGATAACAGGTCGCTCCTATAATTCACCCCTCCACTTT.

V and J are TRBV11-1 and TRBJ2-5; no definite D call. Germline CDR1 and CDR2: SGHAT and FQDESV (reference sequence). The CDR3 has 13 residues. With 3 bases removed from V and 3 bases from J, the gap between germline ends came to 8 bases. Here the CDR3 reads CASSFMRKETQYF. CDR3 DNA: TGTGCCAGCAGCTTTATGAGGAAAGAGACCCAGTACTTC. The full variable domain, with the rest looked up from reference TRBV11-1 and TRBJ2-5, is EAEVAQSPRYKITEKSQAVAFWCDPISGHATLYWYRQILGQGPELLVQFQDESVVDDSQLPKDRFSAERLKGVDSTLKIQPAELGDSAMYLCASSFMRKETQYFGPGTRLLVL.

The gene calls are TRBV20-1 and TRBJ2-3, with 9 bases matching TRBD1. Germline V gene lookup returns CDR1 DFQATT and CDR2 SNEGSKA (reference sequence). J gave up 3 bases and V 1 base, and 2 bases lay outside the gene matches. The CDR3 runs 14 residues. For the CDR3, the DNA is TGCAGTGCTAGAGTCGGACAGGGGACAGATACGCAGTATTTT. Translating gives CSARVGQGTDTQYF.

There are a few counts of this clonotype. This sequence joins TRBV9 and TRBJ2-7, with D perhaps TRBD2 (5 bases). Trimming removed 0 bases at V and 6 bases at J, with 13 bases between. CDR1 and CDR2 from the germline V gene are SGDLS and YYNGEE. The CDR3 totals 14 residues. In DNA form, the CDR3 reads TGTGCCAGCAGCGTAGGAAGTAGCGTACTCGAGCAGTACTTC. It encodes CASSVGSSVLEQYF.